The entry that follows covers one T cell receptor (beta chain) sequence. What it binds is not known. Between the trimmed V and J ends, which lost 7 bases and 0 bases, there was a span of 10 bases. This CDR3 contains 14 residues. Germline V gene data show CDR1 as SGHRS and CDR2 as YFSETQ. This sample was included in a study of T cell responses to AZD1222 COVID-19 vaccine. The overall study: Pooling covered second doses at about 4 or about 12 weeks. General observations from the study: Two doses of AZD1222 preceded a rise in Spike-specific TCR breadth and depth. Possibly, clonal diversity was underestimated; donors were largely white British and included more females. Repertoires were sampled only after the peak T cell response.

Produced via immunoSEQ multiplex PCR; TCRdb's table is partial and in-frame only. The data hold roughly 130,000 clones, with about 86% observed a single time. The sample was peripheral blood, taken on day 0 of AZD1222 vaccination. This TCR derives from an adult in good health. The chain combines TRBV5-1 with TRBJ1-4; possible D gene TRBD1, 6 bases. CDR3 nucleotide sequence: TGCGCCAGCGCCACAGGGCCAACTAATGAAAAACTGTTTTTT. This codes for CASATGPTNEKLFF.